The 9 T cell receptor beta chains below were found in one sample sequenced in a study of shared clonotypes between healthy human individuals. Data came from immunoSEQ multiplex PCR; TCRdb stores just in-frame clones and leaves some out. The sample carries around 450,000 clones, more than 75% recorded once. Sequences were obtained from PBMCs. The receptors come from a woman aged 40 to 50 in good health. Some clones in this sample may be carry-over from other donors' samples.

This chain joins TRBV28 and TRBJ2-3; D remains ambiguous. The CDR3 extends over 13 amino acids. Germline CDR1 is MDHEN and CDR2 is SYDVKM. The V gene lost 7 bases and the J gene lost 2 bases, with 10 bases spanning the gap. The DNA of the CDR3 is TGTGCCAGCACCTCGACTTACACAGATACGCAGTATTTT. As protein: CASTSTYTDTQYF.

This clone has only one observation. V and J are TRBV11-2 and TRBJ2-5; D not resolved. Near its end, the DNA agrees better with TRBJ2-7, so the J call may be wrong. The germline V gene has CDR1 SGHAT and CDR2 FQNNGV. The CDR3 extends over 13 amino acids. CDR3 in amino acids: CASSPGTRYEQYF. The CDR3 DNA is TGTGCCAGCAGCCCCGGAACCCGCTACGAGCAGTACTTC.

The V and J genes are TRBV19 and TRBJ2-1, with a possible D match to TRBD2 (5 bases). Trimming shortened V by 4 bases and J by 8 bases, and 18 bases separated the two germline ends. Germline-derived CDR1 and CDR2 are LNHDA and SQIVND (reference sequence). CDR3 length: 15 amino acids. CDR3 sequence: CASSTSPGIFYEQFF. The CDR3, as DNA: TGTGCCAGTAGTACCAGTCCCGGGATCTTCTATGAGCAGTTCTTC.

There are a few counts of this clone. The chain uses TRBV7-2 and TRBJ2-7, with D uncertain. The V and J ends lost 0 bases and 6 bases respectively, with 9 bases between them. The CDR3 extends over 13 amino acids. CDR1 and CDR2 from the germline V gene are SGHTA and FQGNSA. The CDR3 region has the DNA TGTGCCAGCAGCTTAGCGTCAGTTGGCGAGCAGTACTTC. Encoded protein: CASSLASVGEQYF.

The chain is built from TRBV5-6 and TRBJ2-7; 8 nucleotides match TRBD2. The CDR3 has 14 residues. Germline trimming cut 2 bases from V and 5 bases from J; bases unmatched to any gene: 6. From germline, CDR1 is SGHDT and CDR2 YYEEEE. The CDR3 nucleotides are TGTGCCAGCAGCTTAAGCGGGAGAATCAACGAGCAGTACTTC. Encoded protein: CASSLSGRINEQYF. The whole variable domain, filled in from reference TRBV5-6 and TRBJ2-7, reads DAGVTQSPTHLIKTRGQQVTLRCSPKSGHDTVSWYQQALGQGPQFIFQYYEEEERQRGNFPDRFSGHQFPNYSSELNVNALLLGDSALYLCASSLSGRINEQYFGPGTRLTVT.

There are many counts of this clone. This chain uses TRBV19 with TRBJ1-5, with D perhaps matching TRBD1 (5 bases). Germline CDR1 LNHDA, CDR2 SQIVND (reference sequence). CDR3 size: 15 residues. Trimming stripped 3 bases from V and 0 bases from J, with 9 bases between. CDR3 sequence reads: CASSIPGGSNQPQHF. The CDR3 DNA reads TGTGCCAGTAGTATTCCTGGGGGTAGCAATCAGCCCCAGCATTTT.

In this sample, this clone turned up once. CDR3: CASSLGGGLVNEQFF. The DNA of the CDR3 is TGTGCCAGCAGCTTAGGCGGGGGCCTGGTTAATGAGCAGTTCTTC. The chain joins TRBV7-7 to TRBJ2-1, with TRBD2 as a possible D gene (7 bases). The germline V gene has CDR1 SSHAT and CDR2 FNYEAQ (reference sequence). There are 15 residues in the CDR3. V shed 1 base and J shed 7 bases, with 14 bases lying between them. Complete variable domain (other parts from reference TRBV7-7 and TRBJ2-1): GAGVSQSPRYKVTKRGQDVTLRCDPISSHATLYWYQQALGQGPEFLTYFNYEAQPDKSGLPSDRFSAERPEGSISTLTIQRTEQRDSAMYRCASSLGGGLVNEQFFGPGTRLTVL.

The V call is TRBV5-6, the J call TRBJ2-4; 9 bases match TRBD1. Trimming removed 4 bases from V and 3 bases from J; junction bases left unmatched: 5. The CDR3 has 15 residues. CDR1 is SGHDT, CDR2 YYEEEE, per germline. CDR3 region: CASSLGQGGKNIQYF. Here the CDR3 DNA reads TGTGCCAGCAGCCTGGGACAGGGCGGCAAAAACATTCAGTACTTC.

V usage is TRBV28 and J usage is TRBJ2-1; 11 bases match TRBD2. Germline lookup yields CDR1 MDHEN and CDR2 SYDVKM. The CDR3 is 17 amino acids. J was trimmed by 2 bases and V by 4 bases; bases with no gene match: 7. Here the CDR3 reads CASSSLAGGGPYNEQFF. The CDR3 DNA sequence: TGTGCCAGCAGTTCGTTAGCGGGAGGGGGACCCTACAATGAGCAGTTCTTC. Complete variable domain (other parts from reference TRBV28 and TRBJ2-1): DVKVTQSSRYLVKRTGEKVFLECVQDMDHENMFWYRQDPGLGLRLIYFSYDVKMKEKGDIPEGYSVSREKKERFSLILESASTNQTSMYLCASSSLAGGGPYNEQFFGPGTRLTVL.